These 13 T cell receptor beta chains were sequenced from one sample in a study of T cells in localized non-small cell lung cancer. Only in-frame clones appear in the TCRdb table, and some are missing; sequencing was by immunoSEQ multiplex PCR. The table has 960 or so clones, around 20% seen once; the top ten hold 10% to 15%. Sequencing was performed on normal lung tissue next to the tumor, taken before any cancer treatment. The receptors derive from a man aged 40-75 years with stage III squamous cell lung carcinoma.

The chain carries TRBV6-8 and TRBJ2-1; possible D gene TRBD2, 5 bases. Germline CDR1 MNHGY, CDR2 SAAAGT. This CDR3 region has 12 residues. Trimming cost V 2 bases and J 6 bases, with 5 bases left between them. CDR3 in DNA: TGTGCCAGCAGTTACACTAGCAATGAGCAGTTCTTC. Translation: CASSYTSNEQFF.

This clone was found a few times. The chain combines TRBV11-3 with TRBJ2-7, with a possible D match to TRBD1 (6 bases). Trimming left V 4 bases short and J 2 bases short, with 12 bases between. Germline V gives CDR1 SGHNT, CDR2 YENEEA. CDR3 size: 14 residues. CDR3 bases: TGTGCCAGCAGCTCGAAAACAGGGACCTACGAGCAGTACTTC. Its protein is CASSSKTGTYEQYF.

A few counts support this clone. The gene calls are TRBV6-8 and TRBJ2-1; TRBD2 matches 12 bases. V shed 4 bases and J 3 bases; nucleotides not matched to a gene: 4. Germline V gives CDR1 MNHGY, CDR2 SAAAGT. This CDR3 has 16 amino acids. The chain's CDR3 is CASSLTSGSVYNEQFF. The CDR3 DNA reads TGTGCCAGCAGTTTGACTAGCGGGAGTGTCTACAATGAGCAGTTCTTC.

The chain uses TRBV9 and TRBJ2-1; D is undetermined. Per germline, CDR1 SGDLS and CDR2 YYNGEE. V lost 7 bases and J lost 1, with 15 bases in between. The CDR3 runs to 15 residues. This CDR3 reads CASGPSAHSYNEQFF. CDR3 in DNA: TGTGCCAGCGGTCCGAGCGCCCATTCCTACAATGAGCAGTTCTTC.

This chain links TRBV30 with TRBJ1-1; D unresolved. Germline CDR1 and CDR2: GTSNPN and SVGIG (reference sequence). This CDR3 comprises 12 residues. Trimming shortened V by 2 bases and J by 0 bases, and 4 bases separated the two germline ends. CDR3 loop: CAWSWVNTEAFF. As DNA, the CDR3 is TGTGCCTGGAGTTGGGTGAACACTGAAGCTTTCTTT.

This clone rates as medium-sized. This sequence joins TRBV7-2 and TRBJ1-2, with D hard to call. Germline V gene data show CDR1 as SGHTA and CDR2 as FQGNSA. V lost 1 base, J lost 4 bases, and 7 bases lay in between. The CDR3 totals 13 residues. The CDR3 coding sequence is TGTGCCAGCAGCTTAGGATCGGGCTATGGCTACACCTTC. This codes for CASSLGSGYGYTF. The full variable domain, in which reference TRBV7-2 and TRBJ1-2 provide the parts outside the CDR3, is GAGVSQSPSNKVTEKGKDVELRCDPISGHTALYWYRQSLGQGLEFLIYFQGNSAPDKSGLPSDRFSAERTGGSVSTLTIQRTQQEDSAVYLCASSLGSGYGYTFGSGTRLTVV.

The chain couples TRBV6-8 to TRBJ2-2; D is ambiguous. V dropped 0 bases and J dropped 4 bases, with 15 bases sitting between them. The germline V gene has CDR1 MNHGY and CDR2 SAAAGT. This CDR3 contains 17 residues. CDR3 sequence: CASSYSMASWSTGELFF. CDR3 in DNA: TGTGCCAGCAGTTACTCGATGGCTTCCTGGAGCACCGGGGAGCTGTTTTTT.

This chain connects TRBV30 to TRBJ2-7; tentative D call: TRBD2 (6 bases). The V and J ends lost 2 bases and 0 bases respectively, with 14 bases between them. Germline V gene lookup returns CDR1 GTSNPN and CDR2 SVGIG (reference sequence). The CDR3 extends over 15 amino acids. DNA of the CDR3: TGTGCCTGGAGTCCTCCGGGACTGAACTCCTACGAGCAGTACTTC. Encoded protein: CAWSPPGLNSYEQYF.

This clone is labeled as large. This chain uses TRBV6-8 with TRBJ2-1, with 14 bases lining up with TRBD2. The CDR3 runs 12 residues. V lost 11 bases and J lost 9; bases outside the gene matches: 3. The germline V gene has CDR1 MNHGY and CDR2 SAAAGT. CDR3 loop: CAAGTSGGEQFF. The CDR3 region has the DNA TGTGCCGCCGGGACTAGCGGGGGTGAGCAGTTCTTC.

This chain joins TRBV6-8 and TRBJ2-3, with D tentatively TRBD2 (6 bases). V lost 2 bases, J lost 9 bases, and 24 bases lay in between. The CDR3 extends over 17 amino acids. Per germline, CDR1 MNHGY and CDR2 SAAAGT. The CDR3 nucleotides read TGTGCCAGCAGTTACCTCGGACTTAGCGGTGCCGGTAGCACGCAGTATTTT. Protein product: CASSYLGLSGAGSTQYF.

The chain links TRBV28 to TRBJ1-5, with D perhaps matching TRBD1 (5 bases). The CDR3 sequence is 13 residues long. The V end was cut by 7 bases, the J end by 2 bases, with 9 bases between. In germline, CDR1 is MDHEN, CDR2 SYDVKM. The CDR3: CASTLGGNQPQHF. In DNA form, the CDR3 reads TGTGCCAGCACCCTAGGGGGCAATCAGCCCCAGCATTTT.

This clone was seen more than once but under ten times. The chain has TRBV6-8 and TRBJ1-5; TRBD1 aligns across 8 bases. The CDR3 contains 14 residues. V lost 2 bases and J lost 5; bases outside the gene matches: 2. Germline loops: CDR1 MNHGY, CDR2 SAAAGT. The CDR3 sequence: CASSYDRGHQPQHF. CDR3 sequence (DNA): TGTGCCAGCAGTTACGACAGGGGACATCAGCCCCAGCATTTT.

The chain carries TRBV16 and TRBJ1-5; D is unresolved. Germline V lookup: CDR1 KGHSY, CDR2 FQNENV. This CDR3 comprises 14 residues. With 1 base removed from V and 0 bases from J, the gap between germline ends came to 4 bases. The CDR3 sequence is CASSQFNSNQPQHF. CDR3 nucleotide sequence: TGTGCCAGCAGCCAATTCAATAGCAATCAGCCCCAGCATTTT.